The 31 T cell receptor beta chains below come from one sample, sequenced in a study of blood T cell repertoires in COVID-19. TCRdb's table, derived via immunoSEQ multiplex PCR, lists solely in-frame clones and lacks some. There are around 380,000 clones in the sample; around 87% occur only once, and 1% to 1.5% lies in the top ten. The specimen was PBMCs or T cells enriched from blood (not recorded which). Source of these receptors: a man aged 25-40 years who had recovered from COVID-19.

The rearrangement uses TRBV6-5 and TRBJ1-1; the match to TRBD1 covers 7 bases. The junction had 11 bases not matched to a gene; V was cut back by 5 bases and J by 8 bases. CDR3 length: 14 amino acids. Germline-derived CDR1 and CDR2 are MNHEY and SVGAGI. In DNA form, the CDR3 reads TGTGCCAGCAGTACAGGGGCCATCGCTGGGGAAGCTTTCTTT. It translates to CASSTGAIAGEAFF.

This rearrangement joins TRBV25-1 to TRBJ1-6; no definite D call. Trimming took 4 bases from V and 7 from J, leaving 8 bases between them. CDR1 and CDR2 from the germline V gene are MGHDK and SYGVNS. The CDR3 extends over 13 amino acids. The DNA of the CDR3 is TGTGCCAGCAGTGTAGCAGTGAATTCACCCCTCCACTTT. The encoded protein is CASSVAVNSPLHF. The variable domain in full, with the rest retrieved from reference TRBV25-1 and TRBJ1-6, is EADIYQTPRYLVIGTGKKITLECSQTMGHDKMYWYQQDPGMELHLIHYSYGVNSTEKGDLSSESTVSRIRTEHFPLTLESARPSHTSQYLCASSVAVNSPLHFGNGTRLTVT.

J is TRBJ1-1 and V is TRBV12-3 or TRBV12-4; D is unclear. The CDR3 consists of 11 residues. The CDR3 nucleotides read TGTGCAAGTGGGGAGAGCACTGAAGCTTTCTTT. Translated, it gives CASGESTEAFF.

The genes are TRBV3-1 (or the pseudogene TRBV3-2) and TRBJ1-1; no definite D call. In germline, CDR1 is LGHDT, CDR2 YNNKEL (reference sequence). This CDR3 contains 12 residues. V dropped 3 bases and J dropped 2 bases, with 4 bases sitting between them. The CDR3 nucleotides read TGTGCCAGCAGCCAGCGAAACACTGAAGCTTTCTTT. Translated, it gives CASSQRNTEAFF.

This clone was picked up a small number of times. J is TRBJ2-7 and V is TRBV18, with TRBD1 matching 10 bases. Germline V CDR1 and CDR2: KGHSH, LQKENI. The CDR3 runs to 14 residues. V was clipped by 1 base and J by 3 bases; unmatched bases: 0. DNA for the CDR3: TGTGCCAGCTCACCACGGACAGGGGGCTACGAGCAGTACTTC. Its translation: CASSPRTGGYEQYF.

The chain recombines TRBV2 with TRBJ1-5, with 7 bases lining up with TRBD1. The V gene's germline CDR1 is SNHLY and CDR2 FYNNEI. This CDR3 has 15 amino acids. The V and J ends lost 4 bases and 7 bases, in that order; junction bases with no gene match: 10. The DNA of the CDR3 is TGTGCCAGCAGTGGGTCAGGGGGTGGTCGGCAGCCCCAGCATTTT. It translates to CASSGSGGGRQPQHF. Supplemented by reference TRBV2 and TRBJ1-5, the full variable domain reads EPEVTQTPSHQVTQMGQEVILRCVPISNHLYFYWYRQILGQKVEFLVSFYNNEISEKSEIFDDQFSVERPDGSNFTLKIRSTKLEDSAMYFCASSGSGGGRQPQHFGDGTRLSIL.

The V gene is TRBV5-8, the J gene TRBJ1-2, with TRBD1 matching over 7 bases. The CDR3 runs 16 residues. CDR1 is SGHTS, CDR2 YDEGEE, per germline. V dropped 3 bases and J dropped 0; count of bases not matched to a gene: 8. CDR3 residues: CASSYAGRGPNYGYTF. The CDR3 bases are TGTGCCAGCAGCTACGCCGGGAGGGGGCCTAACTATGGCTACACCTTC.

This chain connects TRBV6-1 to TRBJ2-7, with a possible D match to TRBD2 (5 bases). Germline CDR1 and CDR2: MNHNS and SASEGT. V shed 1 base and J shed 3 bases, with 16 bases lying between them. CDR3 length equals 16 residues. The CDR3: CASSEEETEGFYEQYF. CDR3 coding DNA: TGTGCCAGCAGTGAAGAAGAAACAGAGGGATTCTACGAGCAGTACTTC.

This rearrangement joins TRBV6-2 or TRBV6-3 to TRBJ2-1; 9 bases fit TRBD2. Per the germline V gene, CDR1 is MNHEY and CDR2 is SVGEGT. V was pared by 3 bases and J by 5 bases, with 8 bases of the junction left unmatched. The CDR3 consists of 16 residues. For the CDR3, the DNA is TGTGCCAGCAGTTATTGGTCTAGCGGGGATCACAATGAGCAGTTCTTC. Amino acids: CASSYWSSGDHNEQFF.

The rearrangement links TRBV6-1 to TRBJ1-5; D is undetermined. Trimming took off 1 base at V and 7 bases at J, with 8 bases between the two ends. From germline, CDR1 is MNHNS and CDR2 SASEGT. The CDR3 has 13 amino acids. The CDR3 reads CASSEDWEQPQHF. The CDR3 DNA sequence: TGTGCCAGCAGTGAAGATTGGGAGCAGCCCCAGCATTTT.

The V and J genes are TRBV18 and TRBJ1-3; D not resolved. CDR1 is KGHSH and CDR2 is LQKENI in the germline V gene. CDR3 length: 16 amino acids. The ends were cut back, 3 bases at V and 0 bases at J, with 12 bases in the middle. The CDR3 loop reads CASSPARQTSGNTIYF. The DNA for the CDR3 is TGTGCCAGCTCACCGGCCCGACAAACCTCTGGAAACACCATATATTTT.

This clone appeared many times. J is TRBJ1-5 and V is TRBV4-1, with a tentative D call TRBD1 (6 bases). This CDR3 region has 14 residues. The V gene's germline CDR1 is MGHRA and CDR2 YSYEKL. Trimming pared 4 bases from V and 5 bases from J, leaving 12 bases between. The CDR3 DNA reads TGCGCCAGCAGCCGGTACAGGGTTGATCAGCCCCAGCATTTT. Its translation: CASSRYRVDQPQHF.

This chain uses TRBV11-2 with TRBJ2-2; D is possibly TRBD1 (6 bases). Trimming removed 7 bases at V and 7 bases at J, with 16 bases between. The CDR3 consists of 14 residues. Germline V gene lookup returns CDR1 SGHAT and CDR2 FQNNGV. The CDR3 is CASKQGGLGGELFF. For the CDR3, the DNA is TGTGCCAGCAAACAGGGCGGTTTGGGCGGGGAGCTGTTTTTT.

To note about this clone: Germline and junction disagree at one end, which may indicate a read error. Other DNA sequences in the same sample also yield this CDR3. The rearrangement uses TRBV12-3 or TRBV12-4 and TRBJ1-2; possible D gene TRBD1, 5 bases. There are 13 residues in the CDR3. The CDR3 spells CASSSDSNYGYTF. DNA for the CDR3: TGCGCCAGCAGCTCCGACAGTAACTATGGCTACACCTTC.

For the CDR3, the DNA is TGTGCCAGCAGTATAGACAATGAGCAGTTCTTC. It translates to CASSIDNEQFF. The chain links TRBV7-9 to TRBJ2-1; no clear D gene. Deletions cut 6 bases from V and 5 bases from J, with 5 bases between. Germline CDR1 and CDR2: SEHNR and FQNEAQ (reference sequence). CDR3 size: 11 residues.

The chain employs TRBV10-3 and TRBJ2-2, with 10 bases identical to TRBD2. Trimming at V came to 5 bases and at J to 0 bases, leaving 3 bases not matched to a gene. This CDR3 comprises 16 residues. Germline lookup yields CDR1 ENHRY and CDR2 SYGVKD. CDR3 loop: CAISSSGGPNTGELFF. In DNA, the CDR3 is TGTGCCATCAGTTCTAGCGGGGGTCCGAACACCGGGGAGCTGTTTTTT.

The chain links TRBV5-1 to TRBJ2-7; TRBD1 might be the D (6 bases). CDR1 SGHRS and CDR2 YFSETQ come from the germline V gene. The V end was cut by 0 bases, the J end by 1 base, with 11 bases between. This CDR3 region has 15 residues. The CDR3 DNA is TGCGCCAGCAGCTTGGCGGGGACATCATCCTACGAGCAGTACTTC. This sequence encodes CASSLAGTSSYEQYF. Full variable domain (missing parts from reference TRBV5-1 and TRBJ2-7): KAGVTQTPRYLIKTRGQQVTLSCSPISGHRSVSWYQQTPGQGLQFLFEYFSETQRNKGNFPGRFSGRQFSNSRSEMNVSTLELGDSALYLCASSLAGTSSYEQYFGPGTRLTVT.

The chain joins TRBV9 to TRBJ1-2; D is unresolved. The CDR3 loop spans 16 amino acids. CDR1 is SGDLS, CDR2 YYNGEE, per germline. V was trimmed by 5 bases and J by 5 bases, leaving 22 bases between them. The DNA for the CDR3 is TGTGCCAGCAGTGATCCAATCAGAGCCGACGGGTATGGCTACACCTTC. Protein sequence: CASSDPIRADGYGYTF.

This chain joins TRBV7-9 and TRBJ2-6, with D possibly matching TRBD1 (6 bases). V lost 3 bases, J lost 0 bases, and 18 bases lay in between. The germline CDR1 and CDR2 sequences are SEHNR and FQNEAQ (reference sequence). This CDR3 has 19 amino acids. The CDR3: CASSLGDRLFPSGANVLTF. In nucleotides, the CDR3 is TGTGCCAGCAGCTTGGGAGACAGGCTTTTTCCCTCTGGGGCCAACGTCCTGACTTTC.

Points on this clone: Other DNA sequences of this sample code for an identical CDR3. The V gene is TRBV12-3 or TRBV12-4, the J gene TRBJ1-1; unclear D gene. CDR3 size: 12 residues. Trimming took 2 bases from V and 2 from J, leaving 3 bases between them. In DNA form, the CDR3 reads TGTGCCAGCAGTTTACGTAACACTGAAGCTTTCTTT. It specifies CASSLRNTEAFF.

The J gene is TRBJ1-6, the V gene TRBV4-2; the match to TRBD1 covers 9 bases. This CDR3 has 14 residues. The germline V gene encodes CDR1 LGHNA and CDR2 YNFKEQ. V trimming: 3 bases; J trimming: 10 bases; junction bases outside the gene matches: 4. The CDR3 protein is CASSQGTGRSPLHF. The CDR3 region has the DNA TGTGCCAGCAGCCAGGGGACAGGGAGATCACCCCTCCACTTT.

CDR3 in amino acids: CASSRTGSYNEQFF. The CDR3 region has the DNA TGTGCCAGCAGCCGGACAGGGAGTTACAATGAGCAGTTCTTC. This rearrangement joins TRBV2 to TRBJ2-1, with 8 bases aligning to TRBD1. The CDR3 contains 14 residues. Germline-derived CDR1 and CDR2 are SNHLY and FYNNEI. After removal of 6 bases from V and 4 bases from J, the junction contained 5 bases not matched to a gene.

The chain carries TRBV27 and TRBJ2-7; D unresolved. The CDR3 loop spans 13 amino acids. The V gene lost 6 bases and the J gene lost 3 bases, with 12 bases spanning the gap. The germline CDR1 and CDR2 sequences are MNHEY and SMNVEV (reference sequence). CDR3 nucleotide sequence: TGTGCCAGCAGCCTATCCCCTCTCTACGAGCAGTACTTC. This translates into CASSLSPLYEQYF.

Written as DNA, the CDR3 is TGTGCCAGCGCAGGGGCGAATAGTGGCTACACCTTC. It is translated as CASAGANSGYTF. This chain joins TRBV2 and TRBJ1-2; a weak D match, TRBD1 (6 bases). The germline V gene encodes CDR1 SNHLY and CDR2 FYNNEI. CDR3 length equals 12 residues. Trimming took off 8 bases at V and 7 bases at J, with 14 bases between the two ends.

The chain employs TRBV10-2 and TRBJ2-5, with 14 bases that match TRBD2. CDR1 is WSHSY, CDR2 SAAADI, per germline. Trimming took 4 bases from V and 2 from J; bases not matched to a gene: 9. CDR3 size: 18 residues. This CDR3 is CASSGGGLAGAPQETQYF. CDR3 coding DNA: TGCGCCAGCAGTGGGGGGGGACTAGCGGGGGCCCCTCAAGAGACCCAGTACTTC.

V usage is TRBV6-2 or TRBV6-3 and J usage is TRBJ2-1, with TRBD2 matching over 11 bases. The V segment lost 5 bases and the J segment 0 bases; nucleotides outside the gene matches: 3. Germline assignment: CDR1 MNHEY and CDR2 SVGEGT. The CDR3 extends over 16 amino acids. The CDR3 loop reads CASSRLAGSSYNEQFF. In nucleotides, the CDR3 is TGTGCCAGCAGTCGACTAGCGGGGAGCTCCTACAATGAGCAGTTCTTC.

The chain combines TRBV7-9 with TRBJ1-2, with 7 nucleotides matching TRBD1. This CDR3 has 11 residues. V was clipped by 8 bases and J by 10 bases; unmatched bases: 7. CDR1 and CDR2 (germline): SEHNR, FQNEAQ (reference sequence). This CDR3 is CASLGGSFYTF. The CDR3 DNA is TGTGCCAGCTTAGGGGGCAGTTTCTACACCTTC.

CDR3 nucleotides: TGTGCCAGCTCACCAACCCGGGACAGGGGCTCCTACAATGAGCAGTTCTTC. It encodes CASSPTRDRGSYNEQFF. The genes are TRBV18 and TRBJ2-1; 10 bases align to TRBD1. The V gene's germline CDR1 is KGHSH and CDR2 LQKENI. Trimming cost V 2 bases and J 0 bases; bases outside gene matches: 4. This CDR3 has 17 amino acids.

CDR3 coding DNA: TGCGCCAGCAGCTTCGGAGGGCTAATGCAAAAACTGTTTTTT. Protein: CASSFGGLMQKLFF. The genes are TRBV5-1 and TRBJ1-4; D call uncertain. Germline assignment: CDR1 SGHRS and CDR2 YFSETQ. V lost 2 bases, J lost 9 bases, and 14 bases lay in between. The CDR3 has 14 amino acids. Drawing the rest from reference TRBV5-1 and TRBJ1-4, the complete variable domain is KAGVTQTPRYLIKTRGQQVTLSCSPISGHRSVSWYQQTPGQGLQFLFEYFSETQRNKGNFPGRFSGRQFSNSRSEMNVSTLELGDSALYLCASSFGGLMQKLFFGSGTQLSVL.

The chain joins TRBV7-2 to TRBJ2-5; no clear D. This CDR3 is 13 amino acids long. Germline lookup yields CDR1 SGHTA and CDR2 FQGNSA. The germline V and J ends were trimmed by 4 bases and 5 bases, with 11 bases remaining between them. The CDR3 DNA reads TGTGCCAGCAGCTACGACAAGGTCGAGACCCAGTACTTC. This gives the protein CASSYDKVETQYF.

This chain connects TRBV6-6 to TRBJ1-2; no clear D. Trimming took 6 bases from V and 11 from J, leaving 19 bases between them. In germline, CDR1 is MNHNY, CDR2 SVGAGI (reference sequence). There are 13 residues in the CDR3. CDR3: CASRADQDGGYTF. CDR3 sequence (DNA): TGTGCCAGCAGGGCAGATCAGGATGGAGGTTACACCTTC.